The next 19 T cell receptor beta chains were all read from a single sample in a study of T cells in Graves' hyperthyroidism and ophthalmopathy. Researchers amplified the TCR beta CDR3 regions from RNA transcripts. The HTBI primer set drove a first-round RT-PCR of the TCR CDR3. TCRdb re-called the multiplex PCR reads through MiXCR, storing one row per CDR3 protein. The sample holds around 800,000 distinct CDR3 sequences; over 35% are singletons and the top ten take about 9%. What was sequenced was blood. These receptors were collected from a young man with Graves' hyperthyroidism.

In regard to this clonotype: It may be a read error: a sequence one base away is much more abundant. The chain joins TRBV7-9 to TRBJ1-6; D remains ambiguous. In germline, CDR1 is SEHNR, CDR2 FQNEAQ (reference sequence). The CDR3 has 13 residues. The CDR3 loop is CASSFQGNSPPHF. CDR3 in DNA: TGTGCCAGCAGCTTTCAAGGAAATTCACCCCCCCACTTT.

This clonotype was detected once. Just one base apart from a much larger clone, this may be a read error. J is TRBJ1-2 and V is TRBV15, with D maybe TRBD1 (6 bases). CDR3 size: 13 residues. The germline CDR1 and CDR2 sequences are LNHNV and YYDKDF (reference sequence). CDR3: CATPGAFGNGYAF. CDR3 in DNA: TGTGCCACCCCGGGGGCCTTCGGGAATGGCTACGCCTTC.

This clonotype was seen repeatedly, ten times or more. The chain links TRBV15 to TRBJ1-1, with a weak D call TRBD1 (6 bases). The germline V gene has CDR1 LNHNV and CDR2 YYDKDF (reference sequence). The CDR3 has 14 amino acids. The V end lost 1 base, the J end lost 2 bases, and 8 bases lay between the germline ends. This CDR3 is CATSRVGGNTEAFF. The CDR3 nucleotides read TGTGCCACCAGCAGAGTAGGGGGTAACACTGAAGCTTTCTTT.

The chain recombines TRBV13 with TRBJ2-7, with 7 bases lining up with TRBD1. The CDR3 has 14 amino acids. Germline assignment: CDR1 PRHDT and CDR2 FYEKMQ (reference sequence). The V and J ends lost 0 bases and 5 bases, in that order; junction bases with no gene match: 4. The CDR3 region is CASSLGDRVDEQYF. CDR3 DNA: TGTGCCAGCAGCTTAGGAGACAGGGTTGACGAGCAGTACTTC.

At least ten counts were recorded for this clonotype. The V and J genes are TRBV10-3 and TRBJ2-7; 7 nucleotides line up with TRBD2. The CDR3 has 12 amino acids. V lost 4 bases and J lost 3; bases outside the gene matches: 0. Germline lookup yields CDR1 ENHRY and CDR2 SYGVKD. The CDR3 DNA is TGTGCCATCAGTGGGGAGGGCTACGAGCAGTACTTC. Protein sequence: CAISGEGYEQYF.

The chain links TRBV5-1 to TRBJ1-1, with D possibly TRBD1 on 6 matching bases. Germline values: CDR1 SGHRS, CDR2 YFSETQ. The CDR3 extends over 14 amino acids. V lost 2 bases, J lost 4 bases, and 12 bases lay in between. The DNA for the CDR3 is TGCGCCAGCAGCTTTCGCGGGGGGCCCACTGAAGCTTTCTTT. Translation gives CASSFRGGPTEAFF.

The chain employs TRBV4-1 and TRBJ2-5; TRBD2 matches 10 bases. The CDR3 totals 15 residues. Germline CDR1 is MGHRA and CDR2 is YSYEKL. Trimming removed 2 bases from V and 3 bases from J; junction bases left unmatched: 3. Here the CDR3 reads CASSQMGTSEETQYF. Here the CDR3 DNA reads TGCGCCAGCAGCCAAATGGGGACTAGCGAAGAGACCCAGTACTTC.

The chain recombines TRBV6-5 with TRBJ1-4, with 7 bases identical to TRBD1. Germline V gives CDR1 MNHEY, CDR2 SVGAGI. Trimming cost V 5 bases and J 8 bases; bases outside gene matches: 11. The CDR3 is 15 residues long. CDR3 sequence (DNA): TGTGCCAGCAGTATACAGGGGAGTAATAGAGAAAAACTGTTTTTT. Its translation is CASSIQGSNREKLFF.

Of note for this clonotype: The conserved closing phenylalanine or tryptophan is absent in this CDR3, likely reflecting a read error. This chain connects TRBV6-5 to TRBJ1-6; 12 bases align to TRBD1. CDR3 size: 16 residues. Trimming removed 6 bases from V and 7 bases from J; junction bases left unmatched: 7. The germline gives CDR1 MNHEY, CDR2 SVGAGI. Here the CDR3 DNA reads TGTGCCAGCAGCGACCCGGGACAGGGGGCAAATTCACCCCTCCACTAT. This gives the protein CASSDPGQGANSPLHY.

This clonotype was recorded a few times. This chain uses TRBV7-9 with TRBJ1-2; no clear D gene. V lost 5 bases, J lost 0 bases, and 16 bases lay in between. Germline CDR1 and CDR2: SEHNR and FQNEAQ (reference sequence). The CDR3 is made up of 16 amino acids. CDR3 in DNA: TGTGCCAGCAGCCCTACACCGGACGGAACTAACTATGGCTACACCTTC. Its translation: CASSPTPDGTNYGYTF. The whole variable domain, remainder taken from reference TRBV7-9 and TRBJ1-2, is DTGVSQNPRHKITKRGQNVTFRCDPISEHNRLYWYRQTLGQGPEFLTYFQNEAQLEKSRLLSDRFSAERPKGSFSTLEIQRTEQGDSAMYLCASSPTPDGTNYGYTFGSGTRLTVV.

Worth noting for this clonotype: A read error may be the cause here, since a much bigger clone is one base away. The chain links TRBV6-5 to TRBJ1-2, with 7 bases identical to TRBD1. From germline, CDR1 is MNHEY and CDR2 SVGAGI. V dropped 8 bases and J dropped 1; count of bases not matched to a gene: 4. The CDR3 runs 13 residues. CDR3 bases: TGTGCCAGCGGGGGGGACAGTAACTATGGCTACACCTTC. As protein: CASGGDSNYGYTF.

With respect to this clonotype: A clone one base away is much larger, so this may be a read error. The CDR3 bases are TGTGCCAGCAGCTCGTGGATAGCGCCAGAGACCCAGTACTTC. This codes for CASSSWIAPETQYF. V and J are TRBV7-8 and TRBJ2-5; D is possibly TRBD2 (5 bases). Trimming removed 4 bases from V and 4 bases from J, with 13 bases in between. Germline CDR1 and CDR2: SGHVS and FQNEAQ. The CDR3 sequence is 14 residues long.

This clonotype has at least ten counts. CDR3 sequence (DNA): TGTGCCAGCAGCCCTTGGAGCAATCAGCCCCAGCATTTT. Translating it yields CASSPWSNQPQHF. The chain joins TRBV7-3 to TRBJ1-5; D call uncertain. Germline V gene sequence: CDR1 SGHTA, CDR2 FQGTGA. The CDR3 spans 13 residues. Trimming left V 5 bases short and J 1 base short, with 6 bases between.

The chain has TRBV9 and TRBJ2-2, with unresolved D. The CDR3 length is 14 residues. Trimming stripped 0 bases from V and 8 bases from J, with 11 bases between. Germline assignment: CDR1 SGDLS and CDR2 YYNGEE. The CDR3 protein is CASSVEPAQGELFF. The CDR3 DNA follows: TGTGCCAGCAGCGTAGAGCCGGCACAGGGGGAGCTGTTTTTT.

This chain joins TRBV7-6 and TRBJ2-3, with a tentative D call TRBD1 (5 bases). V was trimmed by 5 bases and J by 8 bases, leaving 11 bases between them. The CDR3 is 12 residues long. Germline CDR1 is SGHVS and CDR2 is FNYEAQ. The CDR3 protein is CASSQGKGTQYF. The CDR3 DNA reads TGTGCCAGCAGCCAGGGTAAAGGTACGCAGTATTTT. The full variable domain, completed using reference TRBV7-6 and TRBJ2-3, is GAGVSQSPRYKVTKRGQDVALRCDPISGHVSLYWYRQALGQGPEFLTYFNYEAQQDKSGLPNDRFSAERPEGSISTLTIQRTEQRDSAMYRCASSQGKGTQYFGPGTRLTVL.

The chain couples TRBV29-1 to TRBJ2-7, with D perhaps TRBD1 (6 bases). V dropped 0 bases and J dropped 6 bases, with 15 bases sitting between them. The CDR3 totals 14 residues. CDR1 is SQVTM and CDR2 is ANQGSEA in the germline V gene. CDR3 protein: CSVEDLTGSREQYF. The CDR3 DNA follows: TGCAGCGTTGAAGATCTAACAGGGAGTCGCGAGCAGTACTTC.

Ten or more counts support this clonotype. As DNA, the CDR3 is TGTGCCAGCAGTGATCGCATGAACACTGAAGCTTTCTTT. The encoded protein is CASSDRMNTEAFF. V is TRBV7-9 and J is TRBJ1-1; the D is unclear. The CDR3 has 13 amino acids. Germline CDR1 and CDR2: SEHNR and FQNEAQ (reference sequence). Trimming took off 6 bases at V and 0 bases at J, with 8 bases between the two ends.

V and J are TRBV15 and TRBJ2-5; 8 bases are shared with TRBD2. CDR3 length: 14 amino acids. The ends lost 6 bases at V and 1 base at J; junction bases unmatched: 4. The germline CDR1 and CDR2 sequences are LNHNV and YYDKDF (reference sequence). CDR3 region: CATRAGGPQETQYF. CDR3 nucleotides: TGTGCCACCAGGGCGGGGGGTCCCCAAGAGACCCAGTACTTC.

The V gene is TRBV2, the J gene TRBJ2-2, with 8 bases aligning to TRBD1. The germline V gene encodes CDR1 SNHLY and CDR2 FYNNEI. This CDR3 contains 12 residues. J lost 7 bases, V lost 8 bases, and 3 bases had no gene match. CDR3 amino acids: CASAGQGGELFF. The CDR3 DNA sequence: TGTGCCAGCGCCGGACAGGGCGGGGAGCTGTTTTTT.